The source of this T cell receptor (beta chain) is a study of radiotherapy plus CTLA-4 blockade in lung cancer. About the study: Among all patients, approximately 17% showed objective responses, while 30% to 35% had disease control. Findings of the study overall: TCR clones from tumors expanded in blood after radiotherapy plus ipilimumab. Alongside interferon-beta, early blood T cell clone dynamics were reportedly the best predictor of response.

Chemo-refractory metastatic non-small-cell lung cancer patients received focal radiation with ipilimumab CTLA-4 blockade. The repertoire was sequenced with immunoSEQ multiplex PCR; TCRdb's copy has only in-frame clones and lacks some. The table shows approximately 85,000 clones, with approximately 83% occurring only once. Regarding this clone: Antigen specificity is unknown.

The TCR originated in a human donor with non-small cell lung cancer who had a partial response to radiotherapy plus ipilimumab. This sample comprised peripheral blood, obtained from a patient treated with radiotherapy plus ipilimumab.

CDR3 coding DNA: TGTGCCAGCAGCAAAGGACAGTACCTTAACTATGGCTACACCTTC. It encodes CASSKGQYLNYGYTF. The V gene is TRBV2, the J gene TRBJ1-2, with D perhaps TRBD1 (6 bases). The CDR3 is 15 residues long. Trimming took 6 bases from V and 1 from J, leaving 15 bases between them. Germline lookup yields CDR1 SNHLY and CDR2 FYNNEI.